This T cell receptor beta chain was identified in a study of shared clonotypes between healthy human individuals (dated by TCRdb to 2020 to 2022). About the study as a whole: A few men and two women, aged 18 to 49 years, made up the cohort. Per donor, leukapheresis produced somewhere between about 0.94 and 9 billion PBMCs. Per donor, three plates each were used for CD4 naive and CD4 memory, two for CD8 naive, and one for CD8 memory. To increase sequencing depth and limit assay-specific biases, TCR repertoire library preparation and sequencing were carried out by different laboratories using diverse techniques. To estimate repertoire size and how much clonotypes are shared between individuals, the study performed deep sequencing of blood TCR repertoires from about five healthy adults. Study-level results and caveats: The genetic and exposure-history diversity represented was limited by the small number of donors. Only blood was sampled, and tissue TCR repertoires likely differ from those in blood. Incomplete sequencing was indicated by rarefaction of sorted-subset datasets, despite the large sequencing depth. Across four donors, approximately 5% of naive CD4, more than 3% of naive CD8, roughly 2.2% of memory CD4, and under 0.45% of memory CD8 clonotypes were shared. Larger estimated clonotype richness was generally found for naive subsets than for memory subsets. Pairwise subsampling indicated that sequencing depth was expected to affect the degree of clonotype sharing among donors. Higher generation probabilities were observed for clonotypes shared by all four sorted-subset donors than for non-shared clonotypes.

The donors were healthy, HIV-negative adults with no recently reported acute infections or vaccinations. All donors were Caucasian adults living in Nashville, Tennessee, USA. CD8 memory samples consisted of magnetically selected CD45RO+ cells combined with CCR7-negative CD45RA+ effector memory (TemRA) cells. Blood was obtained by leukapheresis, after which PBMCs were separated by Ficoll-Histopaque density gradient centrifugation and cryopreserved in liquid nitrogen vapor phase. Analytical flow cytometry was used to check the purity and quantity of every magnetically sorted T cell population. From each sorted fraction, genomic DNA was isolated and quantified by UV absorbance on a Nanodrop 2000c. For CDR1 and CDR2, the germline V gene lists KGHSH and LQKENI. Measured from the cysteine to the phenylalanine, the CDR3 is 14 residues long. CDR3 DNA is the only sequence kept; it has 42 bases, read in frame from the first base. Germline trimming amounts to 6 bases on V and 7 bases on J, with 7 as the count of junction bases outside the gene matches.

Using the deep immunoSEQ assay, multiplex PCR amplified TCR CDR3 regions from genomic DNA. Genomic DNA extracted from each cell subset was distributed evenly over all wells of several immunoSEQ 96-well plates, and each plate served as one replicate. For sorted subsets, roughly 200 ng of genomic DNA, equivalent to 25,000 to 30,000 T cell genomes, went into each replicate PCR. The purified libraries were quantified using a Qubit 3.0 fluorometer, sized with a Bioanalyzer 2100, and then quantified again using the KAPA Library Quantification kit. Each immunoSEQ 96-well plate was sequenced on its own single-read 150-cycle Illumina NextSeq 550 flow cell. As for the authors' bioinformatics: Because the immunoSEQ output included only junctional sequences and no quality scores, the filtering could not be the same as the filtering used for full-length reads. Sequences were annotated with PyIR, a Python wrapper for IgBLAST v1.9, using IMGT germline references to assign V/J genes and CDR3. Reads were filtered out if the reads had weak V/J assignments (E-value above 1e-6), no CDR3, stop codons, out-of-frame junctions, or ambiguous translated residues. V3J clonotypes were defined by identical inferred V gene, J gene, and CDR3 amino acid sequence. The percentage overlap between two repertoires was calculated by dividing the number of shared unique clonotypes by the size of the smaller repertoire. Three approaches were used to assess repertoire richness: RTK rarefaction, the Chao1 estimator, and Recon v2.1 estimates of unobserved clonotypes. Generation probabilities were computed with OLGA for all TCRbeta clonotypes obtained by the gDNA method from four donors. What TCRdb holds here is the immuneACCESS table cut down to in-frame rearrangements. Part of the clones is not present; checked against another copy, under half of the missing clones reflect an unresolved V gene, and the others are unexplained. From that table come the V and J calls and clone size; the DNA was used to work out D and trimming. Counted in this sample were roughly 86,000 clones; approximately 75% of them appeared once. The top ten hold roughly 49% of the sample.

A word on this clone: The target of this receptor is not known. No much larger clonotype is one base removed from it; base qualities were not supplied.

The sequence joins TRBV18 to TRBJ1-4, with 8 bases matching TRBD1. The source is a man aged 25 to 45 in good health. Material: memory CD8+ T cells sorted from blood. What the cell subset or site label conveys for this sample: CD45RO+ cells pooled with CCR7-negative TemRA cells. The nucleotide sequence reads as follows: TGTGCCAGCTCTGCCGGGACAGGCGGTGAAAAACTGTTTTTT. Its protein is CASSAGTGGEKLFF.